The subject of this entry is one TCR beta chain. A junction boundary mismatches the germline segment, possibly from a read error. The CDR3 covers 14 residues. Germline CDR1 and CDR2: MDHEN and SYDVKM. The record originates from a study of blood T cell repertoires in COVID-19. Study-wide context: There were acute and convalescent COVID-19 samples, and they came from the United States, Italy and Spain.

Original processing notes: Reference gene primers were amplified, and this amplification served to estimate nucleated cell counts. Libraries were prepared by immunoSEQ multiplex PCR; TCRdb keeps only in-frame clonotypes and omits some of them. V and J calls and clone size are given by that table; D and trimming were obtained from the DNA. Of fewer than 500,000 clones detected, roughly 90% appear once; the ten largest clones hold over 4%. The TCR was taken from a young woman with acute or convalescent COVID-19. Sequenced input: peripheral blood. This rearrangement joins TRBV28 to TRBJ2-1, with D possibly matching TRBD2 (7 bases). This CDR3 reads CASSLSGGGYEQFF. The CDR3 bases are TGTGCCAGCAGCTTATCGGGGGGCGGCTATGAGCAGTTCTTC.